The subject of this entry is one T cell receptor beta chain. Assay: immunoSEQ multiplex PCR; the TCRdb copy retains only in-frame clones and omits some. The sample yields 200,000 to 250,000 clones, about nine tenths seen once. The sample belongs to a study of blood T cell repertoires in COVID-19. With 2 bases clipped from V and 5 bases from J, the junction kept 8 bases outside the gene matches. The CDR3 totals 17 residues. Germline-derived CDR1 and CDR2 are MGHRA and YSYEKL. The chain recombines TRBV4-1 with TRBJ1-5; 11 bases map to TRBD1. Sequenced sample: PBMCs or T cells enriched from blood (not recorded which). The receptor comes from a young man in a cohort exposed to, infected with or recovered from COVID-19 (not recorded which). The CDR3 protein is CASSQILGQGAHQPQHF. CDR3 sequence (DNA): TGCGCCAGCAGCCAAATTCTTGGACAGGGGGCACATCAGCCCCAGCATTTT.